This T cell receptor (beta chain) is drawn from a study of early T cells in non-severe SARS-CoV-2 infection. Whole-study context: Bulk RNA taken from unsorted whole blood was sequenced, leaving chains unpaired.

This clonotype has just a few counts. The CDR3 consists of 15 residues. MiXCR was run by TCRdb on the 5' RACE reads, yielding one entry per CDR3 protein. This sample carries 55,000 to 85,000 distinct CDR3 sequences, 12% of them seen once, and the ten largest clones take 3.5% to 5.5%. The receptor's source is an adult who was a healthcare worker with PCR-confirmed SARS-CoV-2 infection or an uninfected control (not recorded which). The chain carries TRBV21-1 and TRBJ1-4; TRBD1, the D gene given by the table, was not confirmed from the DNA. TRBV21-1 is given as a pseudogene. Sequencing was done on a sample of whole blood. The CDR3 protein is CASSKATGRNEKLFF. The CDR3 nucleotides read TGTGCCAGCAGCAAAGCGACAGGTCGTAATGAAAAACTGTTTTTT.